This T cell receptor (beta chain) was captured by sequencing in a study of shared clonotypes between healthy human individuals. Whole-study findings and limits: The small donor group covered limited genetic and exposure diversity.

The V segment lost 0 bases and the J segment 5 bases; nucleotides outside the gene matches: 2. The CDR3 is made up of 14 amino acids. Germline loops: CDR1 SGHAT, CDR2 FQNNGV. Measured with immunoSEQ multiplex PCR; TCRdb has only the in-frame clones, and not every one. This sample has hundreds of thousands of clones; about three quarters occur once, and the top ten carry around 13%. To note about this clone: Its antigen is still unknown.

The receptor comes from a middle-aged woman in good health. Some clones in this sample may be carry-over from other donors' samples. The rearrangement joins TRBV11-2 to TRBJ1-2; 8 nucleotides match TRBD1. Source material: PBMCs. The CDR3 nucleotides read TGTGCCAGCAGCTTAGATTACAGGGGGTATGGCTACACCTTC. Protein product: CASSLDYRGYGYTF.